The 17 T cell receptor beta chains below come from one sample, sequenced in a study of blood T cell repertoires in COVID-19. TCRdb's copy holds only in-frame clones and misses some; the assay was immunoSEQ multiplex PCR. The table includes some 140,000 clones, 84% detected once. The sample consisted of PBMCs or T cells enriched from blood (not recorded which). These receptors all come from a man in his forties with acute COVID-19.

V gene TRBV3-1 (or the pseudogene TRBV3-2) combines with J gene TRBJ2-5, with 12 bases that match TRBD2. V was pared by 5 bases and J by 5 bases, with 12 bases of the junction left unmatched. Germline-derived CDR1 and CDR2 are LGHDT and YNNKEL (reference sequence). The CDR3 has 17 residues. CDR3 coding DNA: TGTGCCAGCAGCTCATGGACTAGCGGGGACTACCGGGAGACCCAGTACTTC. Its translation: CASSSWTSGDYRETQYF.

This chain connects TRBV5-1 to TRBJ2-1; D call uncertain. Looked up from germline, CDR1 is SGHRS and CDR2 is YFSETQ. V dropped 1 base and J dropped 0 bases, with 14 bases sitting between them. This CDR3 is 17 amino acids long. The CDR3 spells CASSLFPAERSYNEQFF. CDR3 DNA: TGCGCCAGCAGCTTGTTTCCGGCAGAGCGCTCCTACAATGAGCAGTTCTTC. The entire variable domain, with the rest obtained from reference TRBV5-1 and TRBJ2-1, is as follows: KAGVTQTPRYLIKTRGQQVTLSCSPISGHRSVSWYQQTPGQGLQFLFEYFSETQRNKGNFPGRFSGRQFSNSRSEMNVSTLELGDSALYLCASSLFPAERSYNEQFFGPGTRLTVL.

This chain uses TRBV18 with TRBJ1-4; TRBD1 is a possible D gene (5 bases). CDR1 KGHSH and CDR2 LQKENI come from the germline V gene. The CDR3 is 14 amino acids. Between the trimmed V and J ends, which lost 3 bases and 10 bases, there was a span of 15 bases. The CDR3 bases are TGTGCCAGCTCACCCCCTGACGGGGGGAGAAAACTGTTTTTT. Protein: CASSPPDGGRKLFF.

J is TRBJ2-3 and V is TRBV20-1, with D maybe TRBD1 (5 bases). CDR1 and CDR2 (germline): DFQATT, SNEGSKA (reference sequence). V was clipped by 4 bases and J by 5 bases, with 7 bases between them. The CDR3 is made up of 11 amino acids. The CDR3 is CSATGLDTQYF. CDR3 nucleotides: TGCAGTGCTACAGGGTTAGATACGCAGTATTTT.

This clone has more than one count but fewer than ten. This chain connects TRBV9 to TRBJ1-4, with 7 bases that match TRBD1. With 0 bases clipped from V and 8 bases from J, the junction kept 7 bases outside the gene matches. The CDR3 has 15 residues. Germline CDR1 SGDLS, CDR2 YYNGEE. CDR3 residues: CASSVGRGREEKLFF. The CDR3 DNA follows: TGTGCCAGCAGCGTAGGGAGGGGGCGTGAGGAAAAACTGTTTTTT.

This chain uses TRBV4-1 with TRBJ2-7; TRBD1 matches 9 bases. This CDR3 has 16 amino acids. Germline V gives CDR1 MGHRA, CDR2 YSYEKL. J gave up 4 bases and V 3 bases, and 10 bases lay outside the gene matches. CDR3 protein: CASSQAGTGFIYEQYF. The CDR3 nucleotides read TGCGCCAGCAGCCAGGCCGGGACAGGGTTTATTTACGAGCAGTACTTC.

The CDR3, as DNA: TGTGCCAGCAGTCGGCAGGGGAGAACTGAAGCTTTCTTT. Amino acid sequence: CASSRQGRTEAFF. The chain uses TRBV6-2 or TRBV6-3 and TRBJ1-1, with D possibly matching TRBD1 (6 bases). V lost 5 bases to trimming and J lost 5 bases, with 12 bases between them. Germline-derived CDR1 and CDR2 are MNHEY and SVGEGT. This CDR3 has 13 residues.

The rearrangement uses TRBV4-3 and TRBJ2-1; 7 bases agree with TRBD2. The ends lost 0 bases at V and 0 bases at J; junction bases unmatched: 2. Germline CDR1 LGHNA, CDR2 YSLEER. This CDR3 has 16 amino acids. CDR3 bases: TGCGCCAGCAGCCAAGAGGGCGGGGGCTCCTACAATGAGCAGTTCTTC. Protein: CASSQEGGGSYNEQFF.

V gene TRBV28 combines with J gene TRBJ2-7; 16 nucleotides agree with TRBD2. Looked up from germline, CDR1 is MDHEN and CDR2 is SYDVKM. Trimming cost V 7 bases and J 6 bases; bases outside gene matches: 6. The CDR3 covers 15 residues. CDR3 in DNA: TGTGCCAGCATCGGGACTAGCGGGAGGGAGGGCGAGCAGTACTTC. The encoded protein is CASIGTSGREGEQYF.

The chain recombines TRBV30 with TRBJ1-4; no clear D gene. CDR1 is GTSNPN and CDR2 is SVGIG in the germline V gene (reference sequence). The V and J ends lost 2 bases and 7 bases respectively, with 20 bases between them. This CDR3 has 16 amino acids. The CDR3 coding sequence is TGTGCCTGGAGTTCCTCCTTTACGCCCTCGGGTGAAAAACTGTTTTTT. This translates into CAWSSSFTPSGEKLFF.

The V gene is TRBV28, the J gene TRBJ1-1; D is perhaps TRBD1 (6 bases). Germline assignment: CDR1 MDHEN and CDR2 SYDVKM. Trimming took 11 bases from V and 8 from J, leaving 15 bases between them. The CDR3 contains 11 residues. The CDR3 region has the DNA TGTGCCGCAGGGGAGTTGAGGGAAGCTTTCTTT. Translated, it gives CAAGELREAFF.

The rearrangement uses TRBV4-3 and TRBJ2-7; TRBD2 is a possible D gene (6 bases). Trimming stripped 0 bases from V and 7 bases from J, with 19 bases between. The length of the CDR3 is 16 residues. Germline-derived CDR1 and CDR2 are LGHNA and YSLEER. The CDR3 DNA is TGCGCCAGCAGCCAAGAGTTAGGGCGCGGGGCTTGGGAGCAGTACTTC. It translates to CASSQELGRGAWEQYF.

The chain links TRBV7-2 to TRBJ1-1; D is unresolved. Germline V lookup: CDR1 SGHTA, CDR2 FQGNSA. CDR3 size: 13 residues. V lost 0 bases and J 7 bases, leaving 9 bases between the germline ends. The CDR3 spells CASSLARGSEAFF. The CDR3 DNA is TGTGCCAGCAGCTTAGCGCGCGGGAGTGAAGCTTTCTTT.

V gene TRBV3-1 (or the pseudogene TRBV3-2) combines with J gene TRBJ2-7, with TRBD2 as a possible D gene (6 bases). The V gene's germline CDR1 is LGHDT and CDR2 YNNKEL (reference sequence). The CDR3 consists of 14 residues. V lost 1 base and J 0 bases, leaving 7 bases between the germline ends. The CDR3 spells CASSQGGGSYEQYF. The CDR3 DNA sequence: TGTGCCAGCAGCCAAGGGGGAGGCTCCTACGAGCAGTACTTC.

This rearrangement joins TRBV5-1 to TRBJ2-1, with 7 bases lining up with TRBD2. The CDR3 totals 15 residues. CDR1 and CDR2 from the germline V gene are SGHRS and YFSETQ. Losses at the gene ends were 0 bases for V and 6 bases for J; bases not matched to a gene: 6. The CDR3 nucleotides read TGCGCCAGCAGCTTGGACGCGGGAGCCTTCAATGAGCAGTTCTTC. It specifies CASSLDAGAFNEQFF.

This chain connects TRBV30 to TRBJ1-2; 8 bases agree with TRBD1. The CDR3 consists of 13 residues. J gave up 4 bases and V 6 bases, and 7 bases lay outside the gene matches. Germline V gene sequence: CDR1 GTSNPN, CDR2 SVGIG (reference sequence). CDR3: CACAQGAGYGYTF. The CDR3 DNA reads TGTGCCTGCGCTCAGGGGGCTGGCTATGGCTACACCTTC.

The chain combines TRBV24-1 with TRBJ1-2, with 7 bases lining up with TRBD1. This CDR3 has 15 amino acids. The germline CDR1 and CDR2 sequences are KGHDR and SFDVKD. The ends lost 4 bases at V and 6 bases at J; junction bases unmatched: 10. CDR3: CATSDRRTGLNGYTF. The DNA for the CDR3 is TGTGCCACCAGTGACCGCCGGACAGGATTGAATGGCTACACCTTC.